These 30 T cell receptor beta chains were all obtained from the same sample, sequenced in a study of blood T cell repertoires in COVID-19. Assay: immunoSEQ multiplex PCR; the TCRdb copy retains only in-frame clones and omits some. This table holds about 80,000 clones, 80% found once. Sequencing input: peripheral blood. These receptors were taken from a woman aged 40 to 50 with active or convalescent COVID-19.

This chain uses TRBV7-9 with TRBJ1-2, with TRBD1 identical over 8 bases. The CDR3 spans 18 residues. CDR1 is SEHNR, CDR2 FQNEAQ, per germline (reference sequence). The V and J ends lost 5 bases and 4 bases, in that order; junction bases with no gene match: 18. CDR3 protein: CASSPLPGQGQTIYGYTF. The CDR3 DNA reads TGTGCCAGCAGCCCCTTACCCGGACAGGGTCAAACGATCTATGGCTACACCTTC.

The genes are TRBV15 and TRBJ1-3, with 7 bases that match TRBD1. Germline CDR1 and CDR2: LNHNV and YYDKDF (reference sequence). The CDR3 is 17 amino acids. J lost 4 bases, V lost 0 bases, and 9 bases had no gene match. CDR3 loop: CATSRDSLTGPGNTIYF. CDR3 DNA: TGTGCCACCAGCAGAGATAGTCTGACAGGGCCGGGAAACACCATATATTTT.

The J gene is TRBJ1-5, the V gene TRBV7-3; D is ambiguous. This CDR3 region has 16 residues. V was shortened by 0 bases and J by 4 bases, with 13 bases between the two germline ends. Looked up from germline, CDR1 is SGHTA and CDR2 is FQGTGA. DNA of the CDR3: TGTGCCAGCAGCTTAACCTTGGCCTTTACGAATCAGCCCCAGCATTTT. Translated, it gives CASSLTLAFTNQPQHF.

The V and J genes are TRBV3-1 (or the pseudogene TRBV3-2) and TRBJ2-5; no firm D call. Trimming removed 1 base at V and 6 bases at J, with 9 bases between. This CDR3 is built from 13 residues. CDR1 and CDR2 (germline): LGHDT, YNNKEL (reference sequence). The CDR3 nucleotides read TGTGCCAGCAGCCAAGGGCATCCTCAGACCCAGTACTTC. Translation: CASSQGHPQTQYF.

This rearrangement joins TRBV20-1 to TRBJ2-7; 8 nucleotides line up with TRBD2. Germline V CDR1 and CDR2: DFQATT, SNEGSKA (reference sequence). J gave up 2 bases and V 3 bases, and 6 bases lay outside the gene matches. CDR3 length: 14 amino acids. CDR3 bases: TGCAGTGCTAGTGGATTAGCGGGGCCCTACGAGCAGTACTTC. This translates into CSASGLAGPYEQYF.

This chain joins TRBV7-9 and TRBJ2-7; TRBD1 might be the D (6 bases). Germline CDR1 reads SEHNR; CDR2 reads FQNEAQ (reference sequence). The CDR3 has 14 residues. V was cut by 5 bases and J by 3 bases, with 14 bases left in between. The chain's CDR3 is CASSPGAPYYEQYF. The CDR3 nucleotides read TGTGCCAGCAGCCCAGGGGCCCCCTACTACGAGCAGTACTTC.

This sequence joins TRBV3-1 (or the pseudogene TRBV3-2) and TRBJ1-2; D call uncertain. Germline loops: CDR1 LGHDT, CDR2 YNNKEL (reference sequence). Trimming shortened V by 4 bases and J by 7 bases, and 19 bases separated the two germline ends. There are 15 residues in the CDR3. The DNA of the CDR3 is TGTGCCAGCAGCCCTATTCTCGAGCACGCCGGTGGCTACACCTTC. Amino acid sequence: CASSPILEHAGGYTF.

The chain carries TRBV10-2 and TRBJ2-7; TRBD2 aligns across 10 bases. V lost 3 bases to trimming and J lost 0 bases; unmatched junction nucleotides: 2. Germline CDR1 and CDR2: WSHSY and SAAADI. The CDR3 runs 15 residues. This CDR3 reads CASSEASGSSYEQYF. CDR3 coding DNA: TGCGCCAGCAGTGAAGCTAGCGGGAGCTCCTACGAGCAGTACTTC.

The V call is TRBV24-1, the J call TRBJ2-1; D might be TRBD1 (5 bases). The CDR3 runs to 15 residues. From germline, CDR1 is KGHDR and CDR2 SFDVKD. Trimming removed 3 bases from V and 6 bases from J, with 14 bases in between. This CDR3 is CATSDGQGFSNEQFF. CDR3 DNA sequence: TGTGCCACCAGTGATGGGCAGGGTTTTTCCAATGAGCAGTTCTTC.

The chain joins TRBV9 to TRBJ1-2; D ambiguous. Germline V gene data show CDR1 as SGDLS and CDR2 as YYNGEE. This CDR3 contains 13 residues. V was pared by 1 base and J by 0 bases, with 4 bases between. The CDR3 sequence is CASSVLSNYGYTF. DNA of the CDR3: TGTGCCAGCAGCGTACTATCTAACTATGGCTACACCTTC.

V and J are TRBV4-1 and TRBJ1-6, with 11 bases fitting TRBD1. The J segment lost 0 bases and the V segment lost 3 bases, leaving 1 base of the junction unmatched. The CDR3 totals 17 residues. The germline gives CDR1 MGHRA, CDR2 YSYEKL. CDR3 nucleotide sequence: TGCGCCAGCAGCCAGGGGACAGGGGGCTCCTATAATTCACCCCTCCACTTT. Amino acids: CASSQGTGGSYNSPLHF.

The V call is TRBV5-1, the J call TRBJ2-5, with TRBD1 identical over 9 bases. CDR3 size: 17 residues. Germline V CDR1 and CDR2: SGHRS, YFSETQ. Trimming removed 0 bases from V and 5 bases from J; junction bases left unmatched: 11. CDR3 nucleotides: TGCGCCAGCAGCTTGGGATCATCGGGACAGGGCGGGGAGACCCAGTACTTC. Its protein product is CASSLGSSGQGGETQYF.

This rearrangement joins TRBV7-2 to TRBJ1-3; 7 nucleotides align to TRBD1. The germline CDR1 and CDR2 sequences are SGHTA and FQGNSA. Trimming removed 5 bases from V and 2 bases from J; junction bases left unmatched: 9. The CDR3 consists of 16 residues. CDR3 nucleotides: TGTGCCAGCAGCGCCCAGGGGGTTATTACTGGAAACACCATATATTTT. Translated: CASSAQGVITGNTIYF.

This chain uses TRBV5-6 with TRBJ1-2; no firm D call. CDR3 size: 14 residues. Trimming took 0 bases from V and 0 from J, leaving 6 bases between them. Germline V gene data show CDR1 as SGHDT and CDR2 as YYEEEE. CDR3 protein: CASSLGSANYGYTF. The CDR3 DNA is TGTGCCAGCAGCTTGGGGTCAGCTAACTATGGCTACACCTTC.

The chain combines TRBV11-2 with TRBJ2-5; 9 positions match TRBD2. V shed 2 bases, J shed 2 bases, and the junction held 9 bases outside the gene matches. This CDR3 has 17 amino acids. The germline gives CDR1 SGHAT, CDR2 FQNNGV. CDR3 DNA sequence: TGTGCCAGCAGCTTACGCGGGAGGGCCCCCGTTCAAGAGACCCAGTACTTC. It specifies CASSLRGRAPVQETQYF.

The V call is TRBV30, the J call TRBJ2-2, with D perhaps TRBD2 (5 bases). V lost 5 bases, J lost 7 bases, and 23 bases lay in between. CDR3 length: 16 residues. Germline V gives CDR1 GTSNPN, CDR2 SVGIG (reference sequence). CDR3 sequence (DNA): TGTGCCTGGGGGTTGGGCGGACGCGGAGGAGGCGGGGAGCTGTTTTTT. This sequence encodes CAWGLGGRGGGGELFF.

The gene calls are TRBV11-3 and TRBJ2-7; tentatively, D is TRBD2 (5 bases). Germline V gene sequence: CDR1 SGHNT, CDR2 YENEEA. The ends were cut back, 5 bases at V and 3 bases at J, with 11 bases in the middle. The CDR3 totals 13 residues. The CDR3 nucleotides read TGTGCCAGCAGCCCCGGGGAGTTCTACGAGCAGTACTTC. It encodes CASSPGEFYEQYF.

This sequence joins TRBV7-3 and TRBJ2-3, with a tentative D call TRBD2 (5 bases). Germline V lookup: CDR1 SGHTA, CDR2 FQGTGA. V was shortened by 5 bases and J by 2 bases, with 17 bases between the two germline ends. The CDR3 is 16 residues long. The CDR3 bases are TGTGCCAGCAGCCCTAATGAGCGGAGCCTCACAGATACGCAGTATTTT. Translation gives CASSPNERSLTDTQYF.

This clone was picked up a small number of times. Other DNA variants within this sample encode the same CDR3. V usage is TRBV5-5 and J usage is TRBJ2-5, with D unclear. Germline V gene lookup returns CDR1 SGHKS and CDR2 YYEKEE (reference sequence). Trimming removed 0 bases from V and 6 bases from J, with 12 bases in between. The CDR3 has 14 residues. The CDR3 DNA is TGTGCCAGCAGCTTGGGACCAGAGGCCAAGACCCAGTACTTC. It is translated as CASSLGPEAKTQYF.

There are a few counts of this clone. The chain is built from TRBV6-5 and TRBJ1-1; D gene ambiguous. V was cut by 6 bases and J by 0 bases, with 11 bases left in between. The germline V gene encodes CDR1 MNHEY and CDR2 SVGAGI. The CDR3 is 14 residues long. The CDR3 loop reads CASRTGNMNTEAFF. Here the CDR3 DNA reads TGTGCCAGCAGGACGGGTAACATGAACACTGAAGCTTTCTTT.

The DNA of the CDR3 is TGTGCCAGCAGTTCCCACAGGGGGCGAGGGTTCGGGGAGCTGTTTTTT. Protein sequence: CASSSHRGRGFGELFF. V is TRBV28 and J is TRBJ2-2, with TRBD1 matching 9 bases. Germline values: CDR1 MDHEN, CDR2 SYDVKM. V shed 4 bases and J 7 bases; nucleotides not matched to a gene: 10. The CDR3 loop spans 16 amino acids.

The V and J genes are TRBV5-1 and TRBJ2-4; the match to TRBD2 covers 7 bases. The length of the CDR3 is 16 residues. Unmatched junction bases numbered 14, after V lost 4 bases and J lost 7 bases. The germline V gene has CDR1 SGHRS and CDR2 YFSETQ. CDR3 coding DNA: TGCGCCAGCAGCCCGGGCGGGGGAACGGTAAAGAACATTCAGTACTTC. Translation gives CASSPGGGTVKNIQYF.

The chain is built from TRBV29-1 and TRBJ1-1; D not certain. Germline V gene data show CDR1 as SQVTM and CDR2 as ANQGSEA. The ends were cut back, 5 bases at V and 4 bases at J, with 11 bases in the middle. The CDR3 contains 12 residues. The DNA for the CDR3 is TGCAGCGTTCAACTCCCTGTCACTGAAGCTTTCTTT. This gives the protein CSVQLPVTEAFF.

J is TRBJ2-7 and V is TRBV4-2; the match to TRBD2 covers 9 bases. CDR3 length: 16 residues. The V gene's germline CDR1 is LGHNA and CDR2 YNFKEQ. The junction had 6 bases not matched to a gene; V was cut back by 0 bases and J by 3 bases. The CDR3 here is CASSQDPAGGSYEQYF. CDR3 nucleotides: TGTGCCAGCAGCCAAGATCCGGCGGGGGGGAGCTACGAGCAGTACTTC.

This rearrangement joins TRBV6-2 or TRBV6-3 to TRBJ1-1, with TRBD1 as a possible D gene (6 bases). Between the trimmed V and J ends, which lost 3 bases and 0 bases, there was a span of 11 bases. From germline, CDR1 is MNHEY and CDR2 SVGEGT. This CDR3 contains 15 residues. The CDR3 DNA sequence: TGTGCCAGCAGTTATCGACAGGTCATGAACACTGAAGCTTTCTTT. Translating gives CASSYRQVMNTEAFF.

The V gene is TRBV3-1 (or the pseudogene TRBV3-2), the J gene TRBJ2-7; TRBD2 is a possible D gene (6 bases). The CDR3 length is 15 residues. The germline V gene has CDR1 LGHDT and CDR2 YNNKEL (reference sequence). V was trimmed by 4 bases and J by 1 base, leaving 14 bases between them. In DNA form, the CDR3 reads TGTGCCAGCAGCCGCTCGCTAGCGCAATCCTACGAGCAGTACTTC. Translated, it gives CASSRSLAQSYEQYF.

The rearrangement uses TRBV10-1 and TRBJ2-4, with 10 bases aligning to TRBD2. J was trimmed by 9 bases and V by 7 bases; bases with no gene match: 6. This CDR3 contains 13 residues. Per the germline V gene, CDR1 is WNHNN and CDR2 is SYGVQD (reference sequence). The CDR3 sequence is CASNIAGGIIQYF. In DNA, the CDR3 is TGCGCCAGCAATATAGCGGGAGGCATCATTCAGTACTTC.

There are a few counts of this clone. The rearrangement joins TRBV6-6 to TRBJ1-5; D not certain. V lost 2 bases and J 3 bases, leaving 8 bases between the germline ends. The CDR3 has 14 amino acids. Germline V gives CDR1 MNHNY, CDR2 SVGAGI (reference sequence). As DNA, the CDR3 is TGTGCCAGCAGTTACGCAGAAAACAATCAGCCCCAGCATTTT. Protein sequence: CASSYAENNQPQHF.

This clone turned up a few times. The sample has other DNA sequences that encode this CDR3 too. The chain recombines TRBV3-1 (or the pseudogene TRBV3-2) with TRBJ2-2, with D hard to call. Germline lookup yields CDR1 LGHDT and CDR2 YNNKEL (reference sequence). The CDR3 covers 12 residues. Trimming left V 1 base short and J 5 bases short, with 2 bases between. Here the CDR3 DNA reads TGTGCCAGCAGCCAAGCGACCGGGGAGCTGTTTTTT. Amino acid sequence: CASSQATGELFF.

The chain couples TRBV6-6 to TRBJ2-7; the match to TRBD1 covers 8 bases. CDR1 MNHNY and CDR2 SVGAGI come from the germline V gene (reference sequence). This CDR3 contains 15 residues. V was pared by 0 bases and J by 3 bases, with 4 bases of the junction left unmatched. In DNA, the CDR3 is TGTGCCAGCAGTTACTCGTCGGGACAGGTCTACGAGCAGTACTTC. It yields the protein CASSYSSGQVYEQYF.